This record looks at one T cell receptor (beta chain) sequence and its context. The antigen this receptor binds is unknown. Base qualities were left out, and no much larger clone turns up one base away. CDR1 and CDR2 (MGHRA, YSYEKL) derive from the germline V gene. The V end gives up 6 bases and the J end 7 bases, leaving 11 bases in the junction not matched to a gene. The cysteine opens and the phenylalanine closes a CDR3 of 15 amino acids. The retained sequence is limited to the CDR3, 45 bases, with the frame set at the first base. These data belong to a study of OX40 agonist ivuxolimab in advanced cancers. Study-level background: The costimulatory receptor OX40 (CD134) was targeted by ivuxolimab, a fully human IgG2 agonistic monoclonal antibody. Intravenous ivuxolimab was administered to patients every 2 weeks at six dose levels: 0.01, 0.1, 0.3, 1.5, 3 and 10 mg/kg. Of the roughly 51 dose-escalation patients, hepatocellular carcinoma was present in about 19, melanoma in approximately 15, renal cell carcinoma in 9 and head and neck cancer in 9. In the dose-escalation cohort, around four fifths of patients were male, and the mean age was roughly 60 years with a range of roughly 20 to 80. Patients were allowed to have had prior anti-PD-1, anti-PD-L1 or anti-CTLA-4 therapy, and approximately 39% of the dose-escalation patients had been treated with checkpoint inhibitors. Partial responses occurred in three dose-escalation patients, of whom one had hepatocellular carcinoma and two had cutaneous melanoma. The point of sequencing TCRbeta in the periphery was to test whether ivuxolimab changed TCR sequence diversity and drove clonal T-cell expansion. The monotherapy dose-escalation portion (N ≈ 57 patients) of the phase I ivuxolimab trial is reported in the paper.

The trial excluded patients who had a history of autoimmune disease or who were on systemic immunosuppression. In every dose cohort, peripheral blood was drawn for TCR sequencing at baseline, cycle 4 day 1, and cycle 7 day 1. Samples came from an open-label, multicenter, first-in-human phase I dose-escalation trial of ivuxolimab. Adults with locally advanced or metastatic head and neck squamous cell, hepatocellular, melanoma or renal cell carcinoma were enrolled in the trial. Before TCR sequencing, CD4+ and CD8+ T cells were separately sorted from peripheral blood. What the study reported, not specific to this receptor: The antigen specificity of the clonally expanded peripheral T cells was not determined. After ivuxolimab, CD8+ T cells had more expanded clones than CD4+ T cells on average. In the 0.1-3.0 mg/kg groups, partial responders had among the lowest normalized peripheral clonal expansion, particularly in CD8+ T cells. Clonal expansion of both CD4+ and CD8+ blood T cells was observed from baseline to week 6 at doses 0.1 to 3.0 mg/kg. Low levels of normalized T-cell clonal expansion were also seen in some patients who did not respond.

For sequencing of the TCRbeta CDR3 region, genomic DNA was extracted from the sorted cells. The immunoSEQ Assay was used to sequence the TCRbeta CDR3 regions. TCRdb provides this immuneACCESS table in a form limited to in-frame rearrangements. Some clones are lacking; in checked studies, under half of them reflect an unresolved V gene, and why the rest are absent is not known. Recorded for this sample are about 76,000 clones; about 89% of them occurred a single time. The top ten constitute 10% to 15% of the sample. Sample: CD4+ or CD8+ T cells sorted from blood, taken in a trial of the OX40 agonist ivuxolimab. The chain is assembled from TRBV4-1 and TRBJ2-1, with 8 central nucleotides matching TRBD2. The sequence was obtained from an adult with an advanced solid tumor such as melanoma, head and neck, liver or kidney cancer. The DNA sequence is TGCGCCAGCAGTCTTTTAGGAGCGGGAGAGAATGAGCAGTTCTTC. Its coded protein is CASSLLGAGENEQFF.